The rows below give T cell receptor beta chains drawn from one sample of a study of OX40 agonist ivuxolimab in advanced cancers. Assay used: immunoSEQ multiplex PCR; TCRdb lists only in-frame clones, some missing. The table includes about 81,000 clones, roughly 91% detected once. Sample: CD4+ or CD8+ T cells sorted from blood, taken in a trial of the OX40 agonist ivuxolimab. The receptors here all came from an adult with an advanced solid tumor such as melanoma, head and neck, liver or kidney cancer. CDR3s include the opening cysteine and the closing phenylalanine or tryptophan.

CASSTPGRPAFHEQYF | TRBV7-8
CASSQGLGQGEQPQHF | TRBV4-3
CASSDPDRPNTEAFF | TRBV25-1
CASSLTPWQGGDEQYF | TRBV27
CASSASGARLEKLFF | TRBV19
CASSYGGGGGYGYTF | TRBV6-5
CASSRRDRGWADTQYF | TRBV4-3
CASSPRDRQNEQFF | TRBV7-9
CASSLRIRDSGTQYF | TRBV7-2
CASSQGASASYEQYF | TRBV4-3
CASSTRSRGYTF | TRBV4-1
CASSSTYDGANYGYTF | TRBV11-2
CASSQYSVNTEAFF | TRBV4-3
CASSYGRGEQFF | TRBV6-6
CASSLRGQGTTDTQYF | TRBV7-6
CASSEGAGEQYF | TRBV4-3
CASSSREGKNIQYF | TRBV7-2